This T cell receptor beta chain was recovered during a study of regulatory dendritic cells for organ transplantation. Findings and limits, study-wide: Memory T cells were less diverse than naive, with memory CD8+ most oligoclonal. Mature dendritic cells appeared to drive more memory CD8+ clonal expansion than regulatory ones. Between individuals, the alloreactive memory CD8+ T cell pool differed considerably.

Method: immunoSEQ multiplex PCR; TCRdb's copy keeps in-frame clones and lacks some. The profile covers roughly 28,000 clones, with around 84% appearing a single time and approximately 0.1% taken by the ten largest. The CDR3 runs 13 residues. V lost 6 bases and J lost 6; bases outside the gene matches: 4. Germline-derived CDR1 and CDR2 are KGHSH and LQKENI. CD4+ or CD8+ T cells were sorted as naive CD45RA+ or memory CD45RO+. In the case of this clone: Its antigen is still unknown.

This chain uses TRBV18 with TRBJ2-1; 8 positions agree with TRBD1. The sequence came from a human donor in good health. The sequencing input was naive CD4+ T cells from blood. Subset meaning: CD45RA+ naive T cells. The CDR3 here is CASSPQGANEQFF. The CDR3, as DNA: TGTGCCAGCTCTCCCCAGGGGGCCAATGAGCAGTTCTTC.